A single sample gave rise to the 24 T cell receptor beta chains below, sequenced in a study of PD-L1 blockade in urothelial cancer. The method was immunoSEQ multiplex PCR; TCRdb's version includes in-frame clones alone and lacks a portion of them. The sample yields about 52,000 clones, around 75% seen once. Documented time point: pretreatment peripheral blood. The specimen comprised PBMCs, sampled around atezolizumab (anti-PD-L1) treatment. The receptor set was obtained from a man between 65 and 79 years old with urothelial cancer.

This clone was picked up a small number of times. For the CDR3, the DNA is TGTGCCAGCAGTTCTACAGTCTCTGGAAACACCATATATTTT. It yields the protein CASSSTVSGNTIYF. The V and J genes are TRBV28 and TRBJ1-3; no reliable D call. The length of the CDR3 is 14 residues. Germline V gives CDR1 MDHEN, CDR2 SYDVKM. The germline V and J ends were trimmed by 4 bases and 0 bases, with 7 bases remaining between them.

This chain connects TRBV11-2 to TRBJ2-3; 7 positions match TRBD2. This CDR3 is 16 amino acids long. The germline CDR1 and CDR2 sequences are SGHAT and FQNNGV. V was clipped by 1 base and J by 3 bases; unmatched bases: 7. Here the CDR3 reads CASSLGGGGLTDTQYF. The DNA for the CDR3 is TGTGCCAGCAGCTTAGGTGGCGGGGGTTTGACAGATACGCAGTATTTT.

This clone has more than one count but fewer than ten. This chain connects TRBV28 to TRBJ1-1; tentative D call: TRBD1 (5 bases). This CDR3 spans 13 amino acids. Trimming left V 3 bases short and J 7 bases short, with 12 bases between. Looked up from germline, CDR1 is MDHEN and CDR2 is SYDVKM. CDR3 residues: CASSFLTESEAFF. CDR3 sequence (DNA): TGTGCCAGCAGTTTTTTGACAGAAAGTGAAGCTTTCTTT.

This chain uses TRBV28 with TRBJ2-7; tentative D call: TRBD1 (6 bases). V was cut by 5 bases and J by 2 bases, with 13 bases left in between. The CDR3 runs to 14 residues. Per the germline V gene, CDR1 is MDHEN and CDR2 is SYDVKM. The CDR3 region is CASSESTGPYEQYF. The CDR3 DNA reads as TGTGCCAGCAGTGAAAGTACAGGGCCCTACGAGCAGTACTTC.

The chain couples TRBV6-1 to TRBJ1-5, with D unresolved. Germline-derived CDR1 and CDR2 are MNHNS and SASEGT. V shed 3 bases and J shed 6 bases, with 12 bases lying between them. The CDR3 length is 14 residues. CDR3 nucleotides: TGTGCCAGCAGTGATAGCATTGCGCGTCAGCCCCAGCATTTT. Protein product: CASSDSIARQPQHF.

J is TRBJ2-5 and V is TRBV7-2; D is unclear. V lost 1 base and J 1 base, leaving 13 bases between the germline ends. Per germline, CDR1 SGHTA and CDR2 FQGNSA. The CDR3 is 16 amino acids. The CDR3 sequence is CASSLGGAAFQETQYF. CDR3 nucleotide sequence: TGTGCCAGCAGCTTAGGAGGCGCAGCTTTCCAAGAGACCCAGTACTTC.

The chain recombines TRBV11-2 with TRBJ1-2; the match to TRBD1 covers 9 bases. V shed 5 bases, J shed 7 bases, and the junction held 11 bases outside the gene matches. The CDR3 sequence is 15 residues long. CDR1 and CDR2 from the germline V gene are SGHAT and FQNNGV. CDR3 nucleotides: TGTGCCAGCAGCACCGTACAGGGGGCCGGCTTTGGCTACACCTTC. Translation gives CASSTVQGAGFGYTF.

V gene TRBV28 combines with J gene TRBJ1-5; D call uncertain. Germline V CDR1 and CDR2: MDHEN, SYDVKM. The CDR3 is 13 amino acids. Trimming left V 9 bases short and J 5 bases short, with 14 bases between. The CDR3 loop is CASRRMGDQPQHF. The CDR3 DNA reads as TGTGCCAGTCGACGGATGGGCGATCAGCCCCAGCATTTT.

The genes are TRBV7-2 and TRBJ2-5; 9 bases are shared with TRBD2. Germline loops: CDR1 SGHTA, CDR2 FQGNSA. The J segment lost 5 bases and the V segment lost 3 bases, leaving 4 bases of the junction unmatched. CDR3 size: 14 residues. CDR3 DNA: TGTGCCAGCAGCTTCGCGGGGGGGCGGGAGACCCAGTACTTC. Its translation is CASSFAGGRETQYF.

This chain links TRBV18 with TRBJ2-7; no definite D call. The CDR3 loop spans 13 amino acids. Germline lookup yields CDR1 KGHSH and CDR2 LQKENI. Trimming removed 3 bases from V and 1 base from J, with 7 bases in between. The CDR3 spells CASSPRMSYEQYF. The CDR3 DNA sequence: TGTGCCAGCTCACCTAGAATGTCCTACGAGCAGTACTTC.

V and J are TRBV6-5 and TRBJ2-5; no clear D. This CDR3 spans 12 amino acids. The germline V gene has CDR1 MNHEY and CDR2 SVGAGI. V gave up 6 bases and J gave up 5 bases, with 10 bases separating them. CDR3 amino acids: CASSPSRETQYF. CDR3 bases: TGTGCCAGCAGCCCAAGTCGGGAGACCCAGTACTTC.

The chain recombines TRBV6-5 with TRBJ1-2; 7 bases map to TRBD1. The germline gives CDR1 MNHEY, CDR2 SVGAGI. Trimming took 3 bases from V and 7 from J; bases not matched to a gene: 5. This CDR3 has 13 amino acids. The CDR3 is CASSYTGVSGYTF. DNA for the CDR3: TGTGCCAGCAGTTATACAGGGGTCTCTGGCTACACCTTC.

V and J are TRBV19 and TRBJ1-5; perhaps TRBD1 as D (5 bases). The V gene lost 5 bases and the J gene lost 6 bases, with 17 bases spanning the gap. The CDR3 loop spans 15 amino acids. Germline V CDR1 and CDR2: LNHDA, SQIVND (reference sequence). For the CDR3, the DNA is TGTGCCAGTAGTTCGGGGAGGGGCTGGGGTCAGCCCCAGCATTTT. Protein product: CASSSGRGWGQPQHF.

The chain employs TRBV6-5 and TRBJ2-3; D is unresolved. Trimming shortened V by 6 bases and J by 6 bases, and 7 bases separated the two germline ends. There are 11 residues in the CDR3. Germline lookup yields CDR1 MNHEY and CDR2 SVGAGI. CDR3 sequence reads: CASRTYDTQYF. CDR3 coding DNA: TGTGCCAGCAGAACCTACGATACGCAGTATTTT.

The genes are TRBV12-5 and TRBJ1-1; TRBD1 aligns across 11 bases. J was trimmed by 3 bases and V by 5 bases; bases with no gene match: 5. The CDR3 is made up of 15 amino acids. Per germline, CDR1 LGHNT and CDR2 FRNRAP. CDR3 sequence: CASGGQGASYTEAFF. The DNA for the CDR3 is TGTGCTAGTGGTGGACAGGGGGCGTCTTACACTGAAGCTTTCTTT. Filled out from reference TRBV12-5 and TRBJ1-1, the complete variable domain reads DARVTQTPRHKVTEMGQEVTMRCQPILGHNTVFWYRQTMMQGLELLAYFRNRAPLDDSGMPKDRFSAEMPDATLATLKIQPSEPRDSAVYFCASGGQGASYTEAFFGQGTRLTVV.

The chain links TRBV9 to TRBJ2-2; a possible D gene is TRBD2 (5 bases). Germline lookup yields CDR1 SGDLS and CDR2 YYNGEE. V was shortened by 3 bases and J by 2 bases, with 17 bases between the two germline ends. CDR3 length equals 17 residues. The CDR3 sequence: CASSALSSLLNTGELFF. The CDR3 coding sequence is TGTGCCAGCAGCGCCCTATCTAGCCTCTTAAACACCGGGGAGCTGTTTTTT. Filled out from reference TRBV9 and TRBJ2-2, the complete variable domain reads DSGVTQTPKHLITATGQRVTLRCSPRSGDLSVYWYQQSLDQGLQFLIQYYNGEERAKGNILERFSAQQFPDLHSELNLSSLELGDSALYFCASSALSSLLNTGELFFGEGSRLTVL.

This rearrangement joins TRBV29-1 to TRBJ2-3; a possible D gene is TRBD1 (6 bases). V lost 5 bases and J lost 2, with 11 bases in between. CDR1 and CDR2 (germline): SQVTM, ANQGSEA. The CDR3 totals 13 residues. The CDR3 DNA is TGCAGCGTTACGGACAGTTACACAGATACGCAGTATTTT. Protein: CSVTDSYTDTQYF.

The V and J genes are TRBV7-2 and TRBJ2-5; no firm D call. The germline CDR1 and CDR2 sequences are SGHTA and FQGNSA. V shed 3 bases and J shed 6 bases, with 11 bases lying between them. The CDR3 length is 13 residues. CDR3 loop: CASSFEARQTQYF. The CDR3 region has the DNA TGTGCCAGCAGCTTCGAGGCAAGGCAGACCCAGTACTTC.

The gene calls are TRBV11-3 and TRBJ2-7; 7 nucleotides match TRBD2. The CDR3 extends over 15 amino acids. The trim removed 5 bases at V and 0 bases at J, leaving 7 bases unmatched. Germline V CDR1 and CDR2: SGHNT, YENEEA. The chain's CDR3 is CASSPSGVLSYEQYF. The CDR3 DNA sequence: TGTGCCAGCAGCCCTAGCGGAGTCCTCTCCTACGAGCAGTACTTC.

This clone was observed at least ten times. V is TRBV5-1 and J is TRBJ1-2, with TRBD1 matching 9 bases. The CDR3 extends over 14 amino acids. Germline loops: CDR1 SGHRS, CDR2 YFSETQ. Losses at the gene ends were 4 bases for V and 2 bases for J; bases not matched to a gene: 3. CDR3 sequence reads: CASSGGQGNYGYTF. As DNA, the CDR3 is TGCGCCAGCAGCGGGGGACAGGGAAACTATGGCTACACCTTC.

The rearrangement links TRBV27 to TRBJ2-1; D may be TRBD2 (5 bases). The CDR3 loop spans 13 amino acids. Germline values: CDR1 MNHEY, CDR2 SMNVEV (reference sequence). Trimming stripped 3 bases from V and 6 bases from J, with 9 bases between. The DNA for the CDR3 is TGTGCCAGCAGTTTCGACTACGCCAATGAGCAGTTCTTC. Amino acid sequence: CASSFDYANEQFF.

The rearrangement joins TRBV11-2 to TRBJ2-5, with TRBD2 matching 9 bases. CDR1 and CDR2 (germline): SGHAT, FQNNGV. Trimming at V came to 3 bases and at J to 2 bases, leaving 4 bases not matched to a gene. The CDR3 is 15 residues long. The DNA for the CDR3 is TGTGCCAGCAGCTTCCCGGCGGGGGGGCAAGAGACCCAGTACTTC. Its translation: CASSFPAGGQETQYF.

This clone was seen a handful of times. The chain recombines TRBV6-1 with TRBJ2-7, with a tentative D call TRBD1 (6 bases). CDR1 MNHNS and CDR2 SASEGT come from the germline V gene. This CDR3 comprises 13 residues. The ends were cut back, 7 bases at V and 3 bases at J, with 13 bases in the middle. The CDR3 DNA follows: TGTGCCAGCATGTGGACAGACAACTACGAGCAGTACTTC. Translated, it gives CASMWTDNYEQYF.

The chain combines TRBV10-3 with TRBJ2-7; 7 bases agree with TRBD1. V lost 5 bases, J lost 7 bases, and 5 bases stayed unmatched. CDR3 length: 12 residues. Germline CDR1 reads ENHRY; CDR2 reads SYGVKD. CDR3 region: CAISRQGREQYF. As DNA, the CDR3 is TGTGCCATCAGTCGACAGGGAAGGGAGCAGTACTTC.